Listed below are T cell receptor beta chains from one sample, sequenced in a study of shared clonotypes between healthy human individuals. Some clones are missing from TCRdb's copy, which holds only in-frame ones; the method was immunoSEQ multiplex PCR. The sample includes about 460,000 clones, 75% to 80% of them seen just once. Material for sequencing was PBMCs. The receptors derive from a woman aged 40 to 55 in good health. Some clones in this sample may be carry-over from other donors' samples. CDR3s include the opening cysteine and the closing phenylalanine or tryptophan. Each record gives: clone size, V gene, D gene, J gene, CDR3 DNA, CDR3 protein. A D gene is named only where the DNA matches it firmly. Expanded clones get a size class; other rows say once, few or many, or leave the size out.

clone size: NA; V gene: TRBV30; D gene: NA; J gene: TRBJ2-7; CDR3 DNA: TGTGCCTGGACAGGGGCGTTTCTCTCCTACGAGCAGTACTTC; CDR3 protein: CAWTGAFLSYEQYF
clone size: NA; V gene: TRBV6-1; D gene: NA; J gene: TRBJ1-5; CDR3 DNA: TGTGCCAGCAGGCAGGAGAATCAGCCCCAGCATTTT; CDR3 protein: CASRQENQPQHF
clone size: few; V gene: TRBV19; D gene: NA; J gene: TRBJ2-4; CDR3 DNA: TGTGCCAGTAGTATTCGGGCGACAGGTAACAAAAACATTCAGTACTTC; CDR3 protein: CASSIRATGNKNIQYF
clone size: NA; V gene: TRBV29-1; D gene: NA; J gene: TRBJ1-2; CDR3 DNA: TGCAGCGTCTCCGGGGGCTACACCTTC; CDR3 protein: CSVSGGYTF
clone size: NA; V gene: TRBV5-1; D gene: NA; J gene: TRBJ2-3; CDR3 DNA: TGCGCCAGCAGCTTGTTTGGCATGGGCACAGATACGCAGTATTTT; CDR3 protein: CASSLFGMGTDTQYF
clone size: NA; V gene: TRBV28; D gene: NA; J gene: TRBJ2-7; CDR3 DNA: TGTGCCAGCAGGCCACCCTTATCCTACGAGCAGTACTTC; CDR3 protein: CASRPPLSYEQYF
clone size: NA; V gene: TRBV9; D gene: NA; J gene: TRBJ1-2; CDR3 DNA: TGTGCCAGCAGCCCCGGAGGTATCTATGGCTACACCTTC; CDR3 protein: CASSPGGIYGYTF
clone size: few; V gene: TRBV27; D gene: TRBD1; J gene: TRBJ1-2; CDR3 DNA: TGTGCCAGCAGTTTAAAACCGACAGGGATGGGTAACTATGGCTACACCTTC; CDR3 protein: CASSLKPTGMGNYGYTF
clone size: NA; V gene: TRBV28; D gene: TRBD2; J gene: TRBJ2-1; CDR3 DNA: TGTGCCAGCAGTTTAAGTGCGGCTAGCGGGCACAATGAGCAGTTCTTC; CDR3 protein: CASSLSAASGHNEQFF
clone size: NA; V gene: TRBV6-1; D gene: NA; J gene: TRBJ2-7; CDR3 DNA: TGTGCCAGCAGTGAAGCTACCCTGACCTACGAGCAGTACTTC; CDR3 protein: CASSEATLTYEQYF
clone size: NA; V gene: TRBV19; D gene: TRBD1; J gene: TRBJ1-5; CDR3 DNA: TGTGCCAGTAGTATACTCGGGACAGGGCCTCAGCCCCAGCATTTT; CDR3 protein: CASSILGTGPQPQHF
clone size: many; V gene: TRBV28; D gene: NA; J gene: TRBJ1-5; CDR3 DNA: TGTGCCAGCAGTCTTCCAGGGTTTAGCAATCAGCCCCAGCATTTT; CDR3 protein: CASSLPGFSNQPQHF
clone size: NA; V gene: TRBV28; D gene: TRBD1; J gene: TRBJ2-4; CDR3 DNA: TGTGCCAGCAGGCCGGGACAGGGGGCATTTGCCAAAAACATTCAGTACTTC; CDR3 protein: CASRPGQGAFAKNIQYF
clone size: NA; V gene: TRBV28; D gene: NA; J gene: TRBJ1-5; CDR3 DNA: TGTGCCAGCAGTTTGGGAGTTCGGGGGAATCAGCCCCAGCATTTT; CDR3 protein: CASSLGVRGNQPQHF
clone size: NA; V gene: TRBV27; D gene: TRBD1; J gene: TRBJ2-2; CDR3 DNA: TGTGCCAGCCGGTGGACAGGGGGGACCGGGGAGCTGTTTTTT; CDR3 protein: CASRWTGGTGELFF
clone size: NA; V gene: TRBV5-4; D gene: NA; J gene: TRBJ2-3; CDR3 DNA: TGTGCCAGCAGCCCACAGGGATACACAGATACGCAGTATTTT; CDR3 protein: CASSPQGYTDTQYF
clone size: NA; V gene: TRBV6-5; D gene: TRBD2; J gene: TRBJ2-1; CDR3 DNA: TGTGCCAGCAGCCGCCTAGCGGGAAGGTACAATGAGCAGTTCTTC; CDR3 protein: CASSRLAGRYNEQFF
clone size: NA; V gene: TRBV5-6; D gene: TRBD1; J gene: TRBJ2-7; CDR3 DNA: TGTGCCAGCAGAAGACAGGGCAGCTCCTACGAGCAGTACTTC; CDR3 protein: CASRRQGSSYEQYF
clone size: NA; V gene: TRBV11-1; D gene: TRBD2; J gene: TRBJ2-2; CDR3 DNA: TGTGCCAGCAGCCCTTTGACTAGCGAAGTTACGGAGGAGCTGTTTTTT; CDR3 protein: CASSPLTSEVTEELFF
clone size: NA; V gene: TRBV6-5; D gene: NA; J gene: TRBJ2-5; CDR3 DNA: TGTGCCAGCAGTTACCTGCGGAACCAAGGGACCCAGTACTTC; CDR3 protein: CASSYLRNQGTQYF
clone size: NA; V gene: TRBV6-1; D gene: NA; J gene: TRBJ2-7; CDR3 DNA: TGTGCCAGCAGTGAAGGGTTAGAGCAGTACTTC; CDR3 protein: CASSEGLEQYF
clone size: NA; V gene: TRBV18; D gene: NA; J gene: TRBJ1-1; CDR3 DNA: TGTGCCAGCTCATCTGGACCTCCGCTTACTCACACTGAAGCTTTCTTT; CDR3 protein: CASSSGPPLTHTEAFF
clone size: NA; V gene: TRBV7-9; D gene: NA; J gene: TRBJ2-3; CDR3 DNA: TGTGCCAGCAGCTTAGCCCTAGCCTTGAGTACAGATACGCAGTATTTT; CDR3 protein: CASSLALALSTDTQYF
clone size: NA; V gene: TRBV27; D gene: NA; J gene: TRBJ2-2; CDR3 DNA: TGTGCCAGCAGCCGAAGACGAGGAGACAGTACGAACACCGGGGAGCTGTTTTTT; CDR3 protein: CASSRRRGDSTNTGELFF
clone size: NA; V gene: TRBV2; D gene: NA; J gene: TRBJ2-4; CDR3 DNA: TGTGCCAGCAGTGACGAGGGACCTGGGGTCAAAAACATTCAGTACTTC; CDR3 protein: CASSDEGPGVKNIQYF
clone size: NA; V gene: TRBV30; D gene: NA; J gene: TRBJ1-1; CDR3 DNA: TGTGCCTGGTGCGAAATGGGGAACACTGAAGCTTTCTTT; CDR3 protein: CAWCEMGNTEAFF
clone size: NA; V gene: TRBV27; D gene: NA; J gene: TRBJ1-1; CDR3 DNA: TGTGCCAGTACCCCAACAGGGATGCCTGAAGCTTTCTTT; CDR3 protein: CASTPTGMPEAFF
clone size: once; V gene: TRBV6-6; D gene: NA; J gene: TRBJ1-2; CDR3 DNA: TGTGCCAGCAATCGGGAGACCGCCCGTGGCTACACCTTC; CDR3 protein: CASNRETARGYTF
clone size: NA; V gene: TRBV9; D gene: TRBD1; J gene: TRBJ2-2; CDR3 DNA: TGTGCCAGCAGCGAGGGACAGGGGCCCGGGGAGCTGTTTTTT; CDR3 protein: CASSEGQGPGELFF
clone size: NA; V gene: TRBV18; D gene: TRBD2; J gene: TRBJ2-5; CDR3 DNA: TGTGCCAGCTCACCGGGACTAGTCCAAGAGACCCAGTACTTC; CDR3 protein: CASSPGLVQETQYF
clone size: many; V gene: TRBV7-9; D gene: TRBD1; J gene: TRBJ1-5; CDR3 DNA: TGTGCCAGCAGTGACAGGGCTCAGCCCCAGCATTTT; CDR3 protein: CASSDRAQPQHF
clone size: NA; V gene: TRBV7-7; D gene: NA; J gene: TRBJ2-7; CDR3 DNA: TGTGCTAGCAGCCCCTCAGGGTCCTACGAGCAGTACTTC; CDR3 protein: CASSPSGSYEQYF
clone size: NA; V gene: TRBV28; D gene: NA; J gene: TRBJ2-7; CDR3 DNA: TGTGCCAGCAGTAACAGGGTACACGAGCAGTACTTC; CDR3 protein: CASSNRVHEQYF
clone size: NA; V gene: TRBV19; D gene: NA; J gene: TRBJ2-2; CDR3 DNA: TGTGCCAGTAGTATGGGCAACACCGGGGAGCTGTTTTTT; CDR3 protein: CASSMGNTGELFF
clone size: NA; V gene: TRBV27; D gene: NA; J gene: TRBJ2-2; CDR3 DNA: TGTGCCAGCAGTAGACTACCCACGAACACCGGGGAGCTGTTTTTT; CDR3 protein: CASSRLPTNTGELFF
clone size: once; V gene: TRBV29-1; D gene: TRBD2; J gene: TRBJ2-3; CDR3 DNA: TGCAGCACCCGGGACTACACTAGCACAGATACGCAGTATTTT; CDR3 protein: CSTRDYTSTDTQYF
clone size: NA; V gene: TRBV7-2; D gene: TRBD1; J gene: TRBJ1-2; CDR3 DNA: TGTGCCAGCAGCTTAGACCTCAGGGGGTACTATGGCTACACCTTC; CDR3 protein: CASSLDLRGYYGYTF
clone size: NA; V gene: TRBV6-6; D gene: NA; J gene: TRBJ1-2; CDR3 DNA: TGTGCCATCAGTTCGGACAGAAACTATGGCTACACCTTC; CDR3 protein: CAISSDRNYGYTF
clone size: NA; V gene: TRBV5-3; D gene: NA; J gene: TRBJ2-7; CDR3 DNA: TGTGCCAGCCGACCCCCTGGGCCGCGATCCTTCTACGAGCAGTACTTC; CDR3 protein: CASRPPGPRSFYEQYF
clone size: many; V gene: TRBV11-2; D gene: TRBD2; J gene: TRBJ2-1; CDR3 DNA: TGTGCCAGCAGCTTACGGACTAGCGGGAGCAATGAGCAGTTCTTC; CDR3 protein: CASSLRTSGSNEQFF
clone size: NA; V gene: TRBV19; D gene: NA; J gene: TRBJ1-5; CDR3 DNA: TGTGCCAGTAGCCGAGGAGGCGGTCCCCAGCCCCAGCATTTT; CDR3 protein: CASSRGGGPQPQHF
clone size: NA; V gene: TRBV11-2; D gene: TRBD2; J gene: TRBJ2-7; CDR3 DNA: TGTGCCAGCAGGACTTGGGGACTAGCGGAATACGAGCAGTACTTC; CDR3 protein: CASRTWGLAEYEQYF
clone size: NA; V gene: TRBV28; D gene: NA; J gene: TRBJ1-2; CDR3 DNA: TGTGCCAGCAGTCCACCAGACCCCGAGGTCTATGGCTACACCTTC; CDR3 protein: CASSPPDPEVYGYTF
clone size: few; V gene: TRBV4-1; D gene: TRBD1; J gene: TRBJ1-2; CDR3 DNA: TGCGCCAGCAGCCAAGGGGACAGGGAGGTTGGCTACACCTTC; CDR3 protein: CASSQGDREVGYTF
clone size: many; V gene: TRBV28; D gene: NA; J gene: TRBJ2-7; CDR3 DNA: TGTGCCAGCAGTTTAAAGGACGCGCTAGCTCCCACCTACGAGCAGTACTTC; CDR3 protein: CASSLKDALAPTYEQYF
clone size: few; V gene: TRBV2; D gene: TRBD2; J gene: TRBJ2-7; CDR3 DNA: TGTGCCAGCAAAGGGACTAGCGGGAGGGTGTACGAGCAGTACTTC; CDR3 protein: CASKGTSGRVYEQYF
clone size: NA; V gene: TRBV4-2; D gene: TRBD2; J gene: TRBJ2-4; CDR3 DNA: TGTGCCAGCAGCCCCTTGGTGGGGGGGACGGGAGAAAACATTCAGTACTTC; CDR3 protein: CASSPLVGGTGENIQYF
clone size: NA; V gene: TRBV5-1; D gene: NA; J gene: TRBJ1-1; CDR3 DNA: TGCGCCAGCAGCTTGGTGGGAATACTGAACACTGAAGCTTTCTTT; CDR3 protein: CASSLVGILNTEAFF
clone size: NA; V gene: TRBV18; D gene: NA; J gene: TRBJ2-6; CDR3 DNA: TGTGCCAGCTCACCACCCGCTATGGGGGGCGCTGGGGCCAACGTCCTGACTTTC; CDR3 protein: CASSPPAMGGAGANVLTF
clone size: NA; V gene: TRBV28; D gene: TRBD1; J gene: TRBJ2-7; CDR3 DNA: TGTGCCAGCAACCAGGGGGCGTATCGCGAGCAGTACTTC; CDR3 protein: CASNQGAYREQYF
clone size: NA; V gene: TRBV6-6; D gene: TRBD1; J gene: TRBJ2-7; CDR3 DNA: TGTGCCAGCAGCCCCGGGACAGGGTTAGACGAGCAGTACTTC; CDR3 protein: CASSPGTGLDEQYF
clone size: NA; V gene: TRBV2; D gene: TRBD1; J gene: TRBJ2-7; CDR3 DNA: TGTGCCAGCAGTGTGGGGGACAGGCTCTTCGAGCAGTACTTC; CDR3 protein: CASSVGDRLFEQYF
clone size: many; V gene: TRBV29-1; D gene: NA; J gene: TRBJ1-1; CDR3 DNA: TGCAGCGCACGCCCCGGGAACACTGAAGCTTTCTTT; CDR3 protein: CSARPGNTEAFF
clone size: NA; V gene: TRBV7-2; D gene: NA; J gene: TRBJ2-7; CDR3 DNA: TGTGCCAGCAGCTCGACAGGATACTACGAGCAGTACTTC; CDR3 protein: CASSSTGYYEQYF
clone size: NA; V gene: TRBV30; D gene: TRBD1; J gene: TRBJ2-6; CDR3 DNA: TGTGCCTGGAGCTTCCAGGACAGGGGGCTGTCTGGGGCCAACGTCCTGACTTTC; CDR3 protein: CAWSFQDRGLSGANVLTF
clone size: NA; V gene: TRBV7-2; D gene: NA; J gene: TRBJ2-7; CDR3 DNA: TGTGCCAGCAGTTCCATGGTAGGAAGCTCCTACGAGCAGTACTTC; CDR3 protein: CASSSMVGSSYEQYF
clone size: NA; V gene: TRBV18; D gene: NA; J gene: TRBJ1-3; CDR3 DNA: TGTGCCAGCTCACCACCGTCCAGTCCACGGGGCTCTGGAAACACCATATATTTT; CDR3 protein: CASSPPSSPRGSGNTIYF
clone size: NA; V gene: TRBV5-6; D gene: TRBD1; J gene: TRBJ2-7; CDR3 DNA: TGTGCCAGCAGCTTTGGGACAGGGGGCTTGTTTTACGAGCAGTACTTC; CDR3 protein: CASSFGTGGLFYEQYF
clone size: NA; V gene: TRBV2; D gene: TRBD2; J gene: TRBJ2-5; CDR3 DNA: TGTGCCAGCAGTGAGGGGGTAGCGGGAGGTTGGGAGACCCAGTACTTC; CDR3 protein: CASSEGVAGGWETQYF